This is a list of T cell receptor beta chains from one sample in a study of cytomegalovirus exposure and HLA in healthy donors. Clones were sequenced by immunoSEQ multiplex PCR, and TCRdb holds only the in-frame ones, with some missing. The sample carries about 120,000 clones, 70% to 85% recorded once. The sample taken for sequencing was PBMCs. These receptors came from a man in his forties or fifties in good health and CMV-seropositive. CDR3s include the opening cysteine and the closing phenylalanine or tryptophan. Each record gives: CDR3 length, clone size, D gene, V gene, J gene, CDR3 DNA, CDR3 protein. D genes are given only for firm matches. Not every row has a clone size; where given, it reads once, few, many or a size class.

length: 13
size: NA
D: NA
V: TRBV10-2
J: TRBJ1-6
DNA: TGCGCCAGCACGGATGACTGGAATTCACCCCTCCACTTT
CDR3: CASTDDWNSPLHF

length: 9
size: NA
D: NA
V: TRBV6-5
J: TRBJ1-1
DNA: TGTGCCAGCAGCGTTGAAGCTTTCTTT
CDR3: CASSVEAFF

length: 13
size: NA
D: NA
V: TRBV29-1
J: TRBJ2-3
DNA: TGCAGCGTTACAACTGATAGCGGAGATACGCAGTATTTT
CDR3: CSVTTDSGDTQYF

length: 15
size: NA
D: NA
V: TRBV30
J: TRBJ2-7
DNA: TGTGCCTGGAGTCTCGGCCTCAGCGGGCTCTACGAGCAGTACTTC
CDR3: CAWSLGLSGLYEQYF

length: 15
size: NA
D: NA
V: TRBV28
J: TRBJ1-4
DNA: TGTGCCAGCAGTTCCGGAGGGGCAACTAATGAAAAACTGTTTTTT
CDR3: CASSSGGATNEKLFF

length: 14
size: NA
D: TRBD1
V: TRBV5-1
J: TRBJ2-7
DNA: TGCGCCAGCAGCTTTGGGACAGACCCCTACGAGCAGTACTTC
CDR3: CASSFGTDPYEQYF

length: 15
size: NA
D: TRBD1
V: TRBV5-4
J: TRBJ2-5
DNA: TGTGCCAGCAGCGGGATGACAGGGGGAACGGGGGAGCAGTACTTC
CDR3: CASSGMTGGTGEQYF

length: 19
size: NA
D: TRBD1
V: TRBV4-3
J: TRBJ1-2
DNA: TGCGCCAGCAGCCAGGCGTATGGGACAGCTTTCCTTTCTAACTATGGCTACACCTTC
CDR3: CASSQAYGTAFLSNYGYTF

length: 13
size: NA
D: NA
V: TRBV7-8
J: TRBJ1-1
DNA: TGTGCCAGCAGCTTAGACAGGGACACTGAAGCTTTCTTT
CDR3: CASSLDRDTEAFF

length: 14
size: few
D: NA
V: TRBV6-1
J: TRBJ2-1
DNA: TGTGCCAGCACGGCAGGTAGCTCCTACAATGAGCAGTTCTTC
CDR3: CASTAGSSYNEQFF

length: 17
size: once
D: TRBD2
V: TRBV27
J: TRBJ2-5
DNA: TGTGCCAGCAGTTTATCGCCTAGCGGGAGGGTTGGGGAGACCCAGTACTTC
CDR3: CASSLSPSGRVGETQYF

length: 14
size: NA
D: TRBD2
V: TRBV7-2
J: TRBJ2-1
DNA: TGTGCCAGCAGCCCTAGTTGGGGGGGCAATGAGCAGTTCTTC
CDR3: CASSPSWGGNEQFF

length: 18
size: NA
D: NA
V: TRBV28
J: TRBJ2-1
DNA: TGTGCCAGCAGTTTGGGCTTTCTTGGACAGAGAAAAAACAATGAGCAGTTCTTC
CDR3: CASSLGFLGQRKNNEQFF

length: 14
size: once
D: TRBD1
V: TRBV10-1
J: TRBJ2-1
DNA: TGCGCCAGCAGTGAAGGGACAGTCAACAATGAGCAGTTCTTC
CDR3: CASSEGTVNNEQFF